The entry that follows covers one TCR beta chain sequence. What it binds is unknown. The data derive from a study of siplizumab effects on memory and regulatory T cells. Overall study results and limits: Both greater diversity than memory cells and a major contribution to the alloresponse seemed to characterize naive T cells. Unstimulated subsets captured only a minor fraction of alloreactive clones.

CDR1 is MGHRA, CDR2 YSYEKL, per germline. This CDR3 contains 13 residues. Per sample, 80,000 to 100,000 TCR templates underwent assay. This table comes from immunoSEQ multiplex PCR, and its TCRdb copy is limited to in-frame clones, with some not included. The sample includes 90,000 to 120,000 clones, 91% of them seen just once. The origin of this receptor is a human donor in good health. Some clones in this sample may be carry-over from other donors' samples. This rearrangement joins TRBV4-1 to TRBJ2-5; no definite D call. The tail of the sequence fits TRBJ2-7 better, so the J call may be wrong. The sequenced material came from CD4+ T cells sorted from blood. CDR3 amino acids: CASSPNMAYEQYF. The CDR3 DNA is TGCGCCAGCAGCCCGAATATGGCCTACGAGCAGTACTTC.